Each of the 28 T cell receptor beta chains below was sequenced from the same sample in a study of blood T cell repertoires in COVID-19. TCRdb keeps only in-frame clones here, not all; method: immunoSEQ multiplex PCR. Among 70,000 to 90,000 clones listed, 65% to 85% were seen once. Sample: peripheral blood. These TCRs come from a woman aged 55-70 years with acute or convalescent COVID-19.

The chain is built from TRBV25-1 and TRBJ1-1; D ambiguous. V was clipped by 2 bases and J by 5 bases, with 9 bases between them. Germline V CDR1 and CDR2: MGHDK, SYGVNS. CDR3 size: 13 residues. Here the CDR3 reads CASSETYPTEAFF. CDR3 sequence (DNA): TGTGCCAGCAGTGAAACCTACCCTACTGAAGCTTTCTTT.

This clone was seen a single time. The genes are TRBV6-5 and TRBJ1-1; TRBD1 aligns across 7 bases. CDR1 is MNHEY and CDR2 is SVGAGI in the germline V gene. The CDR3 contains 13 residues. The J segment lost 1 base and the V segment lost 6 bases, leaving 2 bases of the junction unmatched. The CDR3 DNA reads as TGTGCCAGCAGCTACAGGGGGAACACTGAAGCTTTCTTT. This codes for CASSYRGNTEAFF.

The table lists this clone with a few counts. The CDR3 sequence: CASSARDREGRNQPQHF. For the CDR3, the DNA is TGTGCCAGCAGCGCCCGGGACAGGGAAGGTCGTAATCAGCCCCAGCATTTT. The chain has TRBV5-6 and TRBJ1-5; 9 bases map to TRBD1. The V segment lost 4 bases and the J segment 4 bases; nucleotides outside the gene matches: 12. Germline V gene sequence: CDR1 SGHDT, CDR2 YYEEEE. CDR3 length: 17 residues.

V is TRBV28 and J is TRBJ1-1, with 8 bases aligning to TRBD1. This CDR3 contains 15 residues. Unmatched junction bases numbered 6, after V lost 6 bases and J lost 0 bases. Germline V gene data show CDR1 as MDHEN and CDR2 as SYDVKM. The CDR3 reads CASSTGGRLNTEAFF. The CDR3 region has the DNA TGTGCCAGCAGCACAGGGGGGAGATTGAACACTGAAGCTTTCTTT.

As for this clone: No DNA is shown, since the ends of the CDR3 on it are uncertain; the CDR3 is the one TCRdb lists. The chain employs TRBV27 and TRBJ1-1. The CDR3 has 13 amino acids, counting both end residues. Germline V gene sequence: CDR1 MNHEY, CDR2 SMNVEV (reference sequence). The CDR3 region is CASSLVMGREAFF.

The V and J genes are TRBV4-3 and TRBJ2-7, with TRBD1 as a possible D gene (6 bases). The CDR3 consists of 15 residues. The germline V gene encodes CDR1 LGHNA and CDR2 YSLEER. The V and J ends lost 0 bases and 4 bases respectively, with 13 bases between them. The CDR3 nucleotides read TGCGCCAGCAGCCAAGATTGGGCCACAGGGTACGAGCAGTACTTC. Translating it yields CASSQDWATGYEQYF.

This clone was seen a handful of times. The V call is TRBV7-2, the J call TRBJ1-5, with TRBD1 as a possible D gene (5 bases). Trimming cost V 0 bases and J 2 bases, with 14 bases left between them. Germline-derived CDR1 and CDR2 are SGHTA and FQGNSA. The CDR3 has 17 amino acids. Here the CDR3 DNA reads TGTGCCAGCAGCTTAGCTCGCCAGGGCGGTGGCAATCAGCCCCAGCATTTT. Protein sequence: CASSLARQGGGNQPQHF.

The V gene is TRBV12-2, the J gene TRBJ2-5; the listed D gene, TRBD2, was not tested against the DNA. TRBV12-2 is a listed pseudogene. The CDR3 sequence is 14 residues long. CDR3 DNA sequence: TGTGCAAGTCGCTTAGCGCGGGGTCAAGAGACCCAGTACTTC. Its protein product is CASRLARGQETQYF.

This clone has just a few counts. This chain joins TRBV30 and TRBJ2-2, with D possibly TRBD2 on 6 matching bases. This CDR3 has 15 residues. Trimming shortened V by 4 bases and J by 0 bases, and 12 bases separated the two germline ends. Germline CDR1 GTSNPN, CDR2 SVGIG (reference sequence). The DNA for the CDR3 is TGTGCCTGGACCCCAGCGGGCGCGAACACCGGGGAGCTGTTTTTT. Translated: CAWTPAGANTGELFF.

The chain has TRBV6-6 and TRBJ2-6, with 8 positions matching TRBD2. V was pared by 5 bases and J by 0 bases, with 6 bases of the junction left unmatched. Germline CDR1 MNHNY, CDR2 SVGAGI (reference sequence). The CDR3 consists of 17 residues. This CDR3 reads CASSPGGGPSGANVLTF. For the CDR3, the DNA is TGTGCCAGCAGTCCGGGGGGGGGACCCTCTGGGGCCAACGTCCTGACTTTC.

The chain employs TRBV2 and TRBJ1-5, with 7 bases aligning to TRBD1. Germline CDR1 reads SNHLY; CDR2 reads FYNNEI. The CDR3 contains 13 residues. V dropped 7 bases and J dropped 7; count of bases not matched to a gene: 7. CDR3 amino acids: CASNRDRDQPQHF. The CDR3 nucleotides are TGTGCCAGCAATCGCGACAGGGACCAGCCCCAGCATTTT.

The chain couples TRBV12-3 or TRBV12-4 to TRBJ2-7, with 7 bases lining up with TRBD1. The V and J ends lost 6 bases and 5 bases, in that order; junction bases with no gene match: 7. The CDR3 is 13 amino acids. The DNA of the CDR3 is TGTGCCAGCAGAGGACAGGATTCGAACGAGCAGTACTTC. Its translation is CASRGQDSNEQYF.

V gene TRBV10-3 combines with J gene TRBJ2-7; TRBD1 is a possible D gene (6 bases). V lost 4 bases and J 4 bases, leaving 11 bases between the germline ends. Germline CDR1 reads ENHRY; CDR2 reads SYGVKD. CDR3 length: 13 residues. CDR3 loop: CAISGDTSYEQYV. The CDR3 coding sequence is TGTGCCATCAGTGGGGACACGTCGTACGAGCAGTACGTC.

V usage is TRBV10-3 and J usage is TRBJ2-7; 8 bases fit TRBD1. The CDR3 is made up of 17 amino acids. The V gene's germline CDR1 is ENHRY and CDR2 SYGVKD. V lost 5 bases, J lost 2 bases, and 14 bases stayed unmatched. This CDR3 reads CAISHSQTDRATYEQYF. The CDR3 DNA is TGTGCCATCAGTCACTCCCAGACGGACAGGGCGACCTACGAGCAGTACTTC.

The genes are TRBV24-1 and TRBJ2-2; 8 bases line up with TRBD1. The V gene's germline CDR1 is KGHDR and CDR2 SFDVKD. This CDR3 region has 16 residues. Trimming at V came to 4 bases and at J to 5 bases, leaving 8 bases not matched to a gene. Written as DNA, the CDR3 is TGTGCCACCAGTGAATCCGACAGGGGCTCGACCGGGGAGCTGTTTTTT. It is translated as CATSESDRGSTGELFF.

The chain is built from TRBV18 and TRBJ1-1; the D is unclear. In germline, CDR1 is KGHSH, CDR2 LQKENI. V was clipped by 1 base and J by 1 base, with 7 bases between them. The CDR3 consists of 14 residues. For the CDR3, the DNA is TGTGCCAGCTCACCACGGGCAGGGAACACTGAAGCTTTCTTT. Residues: CASSPRAGNTEAFF.

The CDR3 DNA reads as TGTGCCAGCAGGGAGGGTAGCGGGGGGGGCGAGCAGTACTTC. This encodes CASREGSGGGEQYF. This sequence joins TRBV21-1 and TRBJ2-7; TRBD2, the table's D call, lacks a check against the DNA. TRBV21-1 is shown as a pseudogene. The CDR3 is made up of 14 amino acids.

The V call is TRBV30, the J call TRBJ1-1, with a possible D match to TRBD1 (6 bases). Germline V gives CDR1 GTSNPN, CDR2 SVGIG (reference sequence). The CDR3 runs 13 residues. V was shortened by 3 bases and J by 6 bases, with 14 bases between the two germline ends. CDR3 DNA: TGTGCCTGGAGGCGGACCGCAGGGGCTGAAGCTTTCTTT. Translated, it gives CAWRRTAGAEAFF.

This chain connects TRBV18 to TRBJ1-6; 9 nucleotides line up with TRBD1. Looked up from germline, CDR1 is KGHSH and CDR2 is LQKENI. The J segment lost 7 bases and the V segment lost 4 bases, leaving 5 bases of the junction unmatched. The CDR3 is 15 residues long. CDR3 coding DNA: TGTGCCAGCTCACTGACAGGGGGTTCGAATTCACCCCTCCACTTT. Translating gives CASSLTGGSNSPLHF. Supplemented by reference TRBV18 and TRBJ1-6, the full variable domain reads NAGVMQNPRHLVRRRGQEARLRCSPMKGHSHVYWYRQLPEEGLKFMVYLQKENIIDESGMPKERFSAEFPKEGPSILRIQQVVRGDSAAYFCASSLTGGSNSPLHFGNGTRLTVT.

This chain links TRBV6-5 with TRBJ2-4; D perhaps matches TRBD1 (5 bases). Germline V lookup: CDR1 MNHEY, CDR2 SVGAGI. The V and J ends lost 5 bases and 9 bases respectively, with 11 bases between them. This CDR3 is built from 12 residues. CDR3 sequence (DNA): TGTGCCAGCAGTCCCGACAGTTTCATTCAGTACTTC. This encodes CASSPDSFIQYF.

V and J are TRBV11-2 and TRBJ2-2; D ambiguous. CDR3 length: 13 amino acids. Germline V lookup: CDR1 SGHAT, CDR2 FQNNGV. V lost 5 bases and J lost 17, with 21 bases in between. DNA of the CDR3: TGTGCCAGCAGCCCTCTAGTGGCAGTCGGTCTTTTTTTT. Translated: CASSPLVAVGLFF.

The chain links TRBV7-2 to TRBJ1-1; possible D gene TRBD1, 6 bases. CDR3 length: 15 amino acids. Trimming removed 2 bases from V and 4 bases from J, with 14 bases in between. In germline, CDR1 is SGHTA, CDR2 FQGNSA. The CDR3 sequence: CASSLTGGDGTEAFF. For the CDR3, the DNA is TGTGCCAGCAGCTTAACGGGGGGCGACGGCACTGAAGCTTTCTTT.

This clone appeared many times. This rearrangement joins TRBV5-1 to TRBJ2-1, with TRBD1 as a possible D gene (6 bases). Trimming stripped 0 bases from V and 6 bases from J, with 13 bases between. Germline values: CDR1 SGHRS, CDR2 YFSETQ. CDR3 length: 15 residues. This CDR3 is CASSLEGDASNEQFF. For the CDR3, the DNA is TGCGCCAGCAGCTTGGAGGGGGATGCGAGCAATGAGCAGTTCTTC.

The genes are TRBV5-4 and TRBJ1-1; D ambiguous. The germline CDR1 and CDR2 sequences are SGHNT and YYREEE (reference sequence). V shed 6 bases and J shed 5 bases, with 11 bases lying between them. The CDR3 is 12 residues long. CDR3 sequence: CASKREITEAFF. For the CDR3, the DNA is TGTGCCAGCAAGAGGGAGATAACTGAAGCTTTCTTT.

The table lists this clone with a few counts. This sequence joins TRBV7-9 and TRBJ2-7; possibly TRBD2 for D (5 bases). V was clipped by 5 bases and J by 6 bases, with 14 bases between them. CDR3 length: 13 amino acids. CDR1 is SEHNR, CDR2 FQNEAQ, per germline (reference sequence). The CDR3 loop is CASSATGLGEQYF. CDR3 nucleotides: TGTGCCAGCAGCGCGACCGGACTGGGCGAGCAGTACTTC.

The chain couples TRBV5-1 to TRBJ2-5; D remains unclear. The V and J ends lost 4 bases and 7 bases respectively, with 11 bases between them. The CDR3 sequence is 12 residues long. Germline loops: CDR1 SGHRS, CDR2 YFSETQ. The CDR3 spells CASSPESGTQYF. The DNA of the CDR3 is TGCGCCAGCAGCCCCGAATCAGGGACCCAGTACTTC.

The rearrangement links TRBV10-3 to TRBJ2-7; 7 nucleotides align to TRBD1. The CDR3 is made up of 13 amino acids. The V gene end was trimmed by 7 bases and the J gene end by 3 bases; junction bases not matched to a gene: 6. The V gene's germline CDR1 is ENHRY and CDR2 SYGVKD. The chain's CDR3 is CAIKPGQSYEQYV. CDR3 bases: TGTGCCATCAAACCGGGACAGAGCTACGAGCAGTACGTC.

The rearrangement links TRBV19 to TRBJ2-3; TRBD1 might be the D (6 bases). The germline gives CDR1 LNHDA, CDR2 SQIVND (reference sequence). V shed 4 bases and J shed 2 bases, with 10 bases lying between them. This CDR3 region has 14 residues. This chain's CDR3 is CASSRQGFTDTQYF. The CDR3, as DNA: TGTGCCAGTAGTAGGCAGGGGTTCACAGATACGCAGTATTTT.